This T cell receptor beta chain was identified during a study of T cells expressing NK-cell markers. Study at large: Source material for TCR beta repertoires consisted of sorted CD3+CD56+NKG2C+, CD3+CD56+NKG2C- and CD3+CD56-NKG2C+ T cells. One of the eight sequenced donors was seronegative, whereas the other seven were HCMV-seropositive. Findings of the study overall: In more than five donors, dominant CD3+CD56+NKG2C+ clones formed about 1.0-8% of CD8+ cells.

The CDR3 covers 17 residues. CDR1 and CDR2 (germline): SGHDN, FVKESK. As the method of synthesis, 5'RACE template switching with UMIs yielded TCR beta cDNA. Using the 5' RACE reads, TCRdb records one entry per CDR3 protein without DNA. In all, the sample yields 350,000 to 400,000 distinct CDR3 sequences. On this clonotype itself: Its cognate antigen is unknown.

Material for sequencing was blood T cells: a sorted CD56 or NKG2C T cell subset, CD4+ or CD8+ T cells, or bulk PBMC T cells (not recorded which). The clonotype was recovered from a woman aged 45-65 years in good health. V and J are TRBV14 and TRBJ2-4; TCRdb picks TRBD2, but there is no DNA to check that call. The CDR3 protein is CASSPRTTTSGGDIQYF.